This T cell receptor (beta chain) was identified during a study of T-cell memory formation after mild COVID-19. V shed 4 bases, J shed 4 bases, and the junction held 12 bases outside the gene matches. The CDR3 sequence is 18 residues long. The germline CDR1 and CDR2 sequences are SGHRS and YFSETQ. The sample holds a few counts of this clonotype. MiXCR, applied by TCRdb to the 5' RACE reads, yields one record per CDR3 protein. In the table there are about 320,000 distinct CDR3 sequences, around an eighth of which are singletons. Sequenced: PBMCs or a T cell subset sorted from them (not recorded which). The sequence was collected from a man younger than 30 who had mild COVID-19 (a few samples of this study predate the infection). Cell type and time point are not known. The chain couples TRBV5-1 to TRBJ2-3; 13 positions match TRBD2. CDR3 DNA: TGCGCCAGCAGCCCCCGACAACTAGCGGGGGGGCGCGCAGATACGCAGTATTTT. Its protein is CASSPRQLAGGRADTQYF.